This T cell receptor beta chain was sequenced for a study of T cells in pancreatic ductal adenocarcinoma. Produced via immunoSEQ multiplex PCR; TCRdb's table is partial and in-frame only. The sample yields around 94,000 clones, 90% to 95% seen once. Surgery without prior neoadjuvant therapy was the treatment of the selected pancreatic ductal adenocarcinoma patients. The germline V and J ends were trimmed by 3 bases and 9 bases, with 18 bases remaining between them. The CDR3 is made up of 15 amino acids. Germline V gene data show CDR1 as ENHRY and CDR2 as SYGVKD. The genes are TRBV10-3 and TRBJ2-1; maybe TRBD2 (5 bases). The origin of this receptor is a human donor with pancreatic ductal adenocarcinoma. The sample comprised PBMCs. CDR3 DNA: TGTGCCATCAGTGAAGGAAGTGAGGGTCAGCTTGAGCAGTTCTTC. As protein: CAISEGSEGQLEQFF.